Listed below are T cell receptor beta chains from one sample, sequenced in a study of blood T cell repertoires in COVID-19. Data came from immunoSEQ multiplex PCR; TCRdb stores just in-frame clones and leaves some out. The profile shows around 450,000 clones, roughly nine tenths of them singletons. The specimen sequenced was PBMCs or T cells enriched from blood (not recorded which). The receptors shown here come from a woman under 30 who had recovered from COVID-19. Each CDR3 is given with its conserved first and last residue. The D gene is left open where the match is weak. Size tells how often a clone was seen (once, few, many) or the class of an expanded clone, and some rows leave it out.

DNA | CDR3 | J | size | D | V
TGCGCCAGCAGCCCATGGACAGGGTCCCACGAGCAGTACTTC | CASSPWTGSHEQYF | TRBJ2-7 | NA | TRBD1 | TRBV5-1
TGTGCCAGCATGTTTAGTAGCGATGAGCAGTTCTTC | CASMFSSDEQFF | TRBJ2-1 | NA | NA | TRBV12-3/TRBV12-4
TGTGCCAGCAAGGGGGGGTCCTACAATGAGCAGTTCTTC | CASKGGSYNEQFF | TRBJ2-1 | NA | NA | TRBV2
TGTGCCTGGAGTGGGCAAACAGATACGCAGTATTTT | CAWSGQTDTQYF | TRBJ2-3 | NA | NA | TRBV30
TGTGCCAGCAGTTACTCAGACAGGGACTCCTACGAGCAGTACTTC | CASSYSDRDSYEQYF | TRBJ2-7 | NA | TRBD1 | TRBV6-5
TGTGCCAGCAGTGAAAGGTCGGGGGAGCAGTACTTC | CASSERSGEQYF | TRBJ2-7 | few | NA | TRBV2
TGTGCCAGGGGGGCCGCCTCGGGAGAGCAGTACTTC | CARGAASGEQYF | TRBJ2-7 | once | NA | TRBV2
TGCGCCAGCAGTGAGTCGGACCTAGCGGGGGAGCAGTTCTTC | CASSESDLAGEQFF | TRBJ2-1 | once | TRBD2 | TRBV10-1
TGCGCCAGCAGCGCCGGGGTTACAGATACGCAGTATTTT | CASSAGVTDTQYF | TRBJ2-3 | NA | NA | TRBV5-1
TGTGCCAGCAGTGTAAGGGCGGGGTCTAGCCCCTACGAGCAGTACTTC | CASSVRAGSSPYEQYF | TRBJ2-7 | NA | NA | TRBV28
TGCGCCAGCAGCCCGGGGGGCAGGTCTAAATATGGCTACACCTTC | CASSPGGRSKYGYTF | TRBJ1-2 | NA | NA | TRBV4-1
TGCGCCAGCAGCTCCGACAGTAGTACCTACAATGAGCAGTTCTTC | CASSSDSSTYNEQFF | TRBJ2-1 | once | NA | TRBV5-1
TGTGCCAGCAGTCAGACTGTGGGCGGGGAGCTGTTTTTT | CASSQTVGGELFF | TRBJ2-2 | once | NA | TRBV2
TGTGCCAGCAGTTCAAGGACAGGGGTTGGCGGGGAGCTGTTTTTT | CASSSRTGVGGELFF | TRBJ2-2 | NA | TRBD1 | TRBV6-5
TGTGCCAGCAGAGAAGGGGCTCAGCCCCAGCATTTT | CASREGAQPQHF | TRBJ1-5 | NA | NA | TRBV2
TGCGCCAGCAGCCCCGTCTGGGACAGGGGAATTCGGGTGCTTAACTATGGCTACACCTTC | CASSPVWDRGIRVLNYGYTF | TRBJ1-2 | NA | TRBD1 | TRBV4-1
TGTGCCAGCAGTCTCGGACAGGAGAGCGGCTACACCTTC | CASSLGQESGYTF | TRBJ1-2 | NA | TRBD1 | TRBV6-5
TGCGCCAGCAGCCTATCGGGGGAAGGATCACCCCTCCACTTT | CASSLSGEGSPLHF | TRBJ1-6 | once | NA | TRBV4-1
TGTGCCAGCAGCGCGGACAGAGAGACCCAGTACTTC | CASSADRETQYF | TRBJ2-5 | NA | NA | TRBV6-5
TGTGCCAGCAGCCGATCAGGGTTCCATGGCTACACCTTC | CASSRSGFHGYTF | TRBJ1-2 | NA | NA | TRBV27
TGTGCCAGCAGCCTGGGGCATCTAGGACGGGAGTCTAAGCTCGGGGAGCTGTTTTTT | CASSLGHLGRESKLGELFF | TRBJ2-2 | NA | NA | TRBV11-3
TGTGCCAGCAGCCAAGACGGGACAGGGGGAGGAAAACTGTTTTTT | CASSQDGTGGGKLFF | TRBJ1-4 | NA | TRBD1 | TRBV7-9
TGTGCCAGCATTACAGGGGTCGACGAGCAGTACTTC | CASITGVDEQYF | TRBJ2-7 | NA | TRBD1 | TRBV2
TGTGCCAGCAGCTCCCCAGGGAACTCGGTAATCAACACTGAAGCTTTCTTT | CASSSPGNSVINTEAFF | TRBJ1-1 | NA | NA | TRBV11-2
TGTGCCAGCAGCTTAGCGGGGAGCTCCTACAATGAGCAGTTCTTC | CASSLAGSSYNEQFF | TRBJ2-1 | NA | NA | TRBV7-6
TGTGCCAGCAGGGATCCAGGGGGGTCCTACGAGCAGTACTTC | CASRDPGGSYEQYF | TRBJ2-7 | few | NA | TRBV2
TGTGCCAGCAGCTCAGGGTTAGCTAACTATGGCTACACCTTC | CASSSGLANYGYTF | TRBJ1-2 | few | NA | TRBV7-9
TGTGCCTGGAGTAGGCGTCAGGACTATGGCTACACCTTC | CAWSRRQDYGYTF | TRBJ1-2 | NA | NA | TRBV30
TGCGCCAGCAGCCAGCCGGTGAGTTTGAACACTGAAGCTTTCTTT | CASSQPVSLNTEAFF | TRBJ1-1 | NA | NA | TRBV4-1